This TCR beta chain emerged from a study of blood T cells in healthy people across ages. The table lists this clonotype with a few counts. With a J-beta primer mix and a sample-barcoded 5' primer, a second PCR ran roughly 7 to 11 cycles. Every single cDNA molecule received a tag from a template-switch adaptor with 12 random nucleotides. TCRdb ran MiXCR on the 5' RACE reads and lists one entry per CDR3 protein. The table shows roughly 2 million distinct CDR3 sequences, with roughly 50% occurring only once. Healthy individuals of Caucasian origin from Russia, aged roughly 6 to 95, served as donors. Isolation recovered at least 6 million PBMCs from every sample. The sample was blood. The source is a woman aged 35 to 49 in good health.

CDR3 nucleotide sequence: TGCAGTGCTACCGCCGGGACAGGGGTTCCCTACGAGCAGTACTTC. Translated, it gives CSATAGTGVPYEQYF. The chain combines TRBV20-1 with TRBJ2-7, with 10 bases matching TRBD1. The CDR3 is 15 amino acids. V lost 4 bases, J lost 2 bases, and 8 bases stayed unmatched. CDR1 and CDR2 from the germline V gene are DFQATT and SNEGSKA (reference sequence).